The clone carrying this T cell receptor beta chain was found many times. Its matching antigen is unknown. MiXCR was run by TCRdb on the reads, yielding one entry per CDR3 protein. The table lists around 300,000 distinct CDR3 sequences, around 25% of them singletons. This entry belongs to a study of T cell repertoires in cytomegalovirus infection. Study context: The public TCR beta signatures pointed to both CMV infection and matching HLA type.

The study, taken as a whole, reports: Summed public TCR beta family frequency identified CMV carriers bearing the relevant HLA. There were HLA-C-restricted CMV-specific TCR beta clonotypes dominating the ex vivo response.

Germline V gene sequence: CDR1 SEHNR, CDR2 FQNEAQ (reference sequence). CDR3 size: 17 residues. V gave up 1 base and J gave up 2 bases, with 17 bases separating them. The sequencing input was PBMCs. The rearrangement links TRBV7-9 to TRBJ2-5; no clear D gene. This clonotype originated in a human donor in good health (CMV status not recorded). Some clones in this sample may be carry-over from other donors' samples. For the CDR3, the DNA is TGTGCCAGCAGCTTAGGGTGGCAGGATCGACTTCAAGAGACCCAGTACTTC. Amino acid sequence: CASSLGWQDRLQETQYF.